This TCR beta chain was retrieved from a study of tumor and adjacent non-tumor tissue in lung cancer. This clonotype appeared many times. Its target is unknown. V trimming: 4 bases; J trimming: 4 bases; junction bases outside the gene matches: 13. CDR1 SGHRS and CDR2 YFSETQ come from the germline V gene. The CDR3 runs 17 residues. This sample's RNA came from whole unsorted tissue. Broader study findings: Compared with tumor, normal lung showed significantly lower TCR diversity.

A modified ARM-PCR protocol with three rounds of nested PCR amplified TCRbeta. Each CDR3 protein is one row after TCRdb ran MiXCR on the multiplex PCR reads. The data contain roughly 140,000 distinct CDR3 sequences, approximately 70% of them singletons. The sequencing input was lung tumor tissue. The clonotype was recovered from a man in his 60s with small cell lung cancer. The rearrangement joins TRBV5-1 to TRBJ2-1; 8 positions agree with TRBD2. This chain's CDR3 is CASSTGERLAGYNEQFF. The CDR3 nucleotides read TGCGCCAGCAGCACTGGGGAACGGCTAGCGGGTTACAATGAGCAGTTCTTC.